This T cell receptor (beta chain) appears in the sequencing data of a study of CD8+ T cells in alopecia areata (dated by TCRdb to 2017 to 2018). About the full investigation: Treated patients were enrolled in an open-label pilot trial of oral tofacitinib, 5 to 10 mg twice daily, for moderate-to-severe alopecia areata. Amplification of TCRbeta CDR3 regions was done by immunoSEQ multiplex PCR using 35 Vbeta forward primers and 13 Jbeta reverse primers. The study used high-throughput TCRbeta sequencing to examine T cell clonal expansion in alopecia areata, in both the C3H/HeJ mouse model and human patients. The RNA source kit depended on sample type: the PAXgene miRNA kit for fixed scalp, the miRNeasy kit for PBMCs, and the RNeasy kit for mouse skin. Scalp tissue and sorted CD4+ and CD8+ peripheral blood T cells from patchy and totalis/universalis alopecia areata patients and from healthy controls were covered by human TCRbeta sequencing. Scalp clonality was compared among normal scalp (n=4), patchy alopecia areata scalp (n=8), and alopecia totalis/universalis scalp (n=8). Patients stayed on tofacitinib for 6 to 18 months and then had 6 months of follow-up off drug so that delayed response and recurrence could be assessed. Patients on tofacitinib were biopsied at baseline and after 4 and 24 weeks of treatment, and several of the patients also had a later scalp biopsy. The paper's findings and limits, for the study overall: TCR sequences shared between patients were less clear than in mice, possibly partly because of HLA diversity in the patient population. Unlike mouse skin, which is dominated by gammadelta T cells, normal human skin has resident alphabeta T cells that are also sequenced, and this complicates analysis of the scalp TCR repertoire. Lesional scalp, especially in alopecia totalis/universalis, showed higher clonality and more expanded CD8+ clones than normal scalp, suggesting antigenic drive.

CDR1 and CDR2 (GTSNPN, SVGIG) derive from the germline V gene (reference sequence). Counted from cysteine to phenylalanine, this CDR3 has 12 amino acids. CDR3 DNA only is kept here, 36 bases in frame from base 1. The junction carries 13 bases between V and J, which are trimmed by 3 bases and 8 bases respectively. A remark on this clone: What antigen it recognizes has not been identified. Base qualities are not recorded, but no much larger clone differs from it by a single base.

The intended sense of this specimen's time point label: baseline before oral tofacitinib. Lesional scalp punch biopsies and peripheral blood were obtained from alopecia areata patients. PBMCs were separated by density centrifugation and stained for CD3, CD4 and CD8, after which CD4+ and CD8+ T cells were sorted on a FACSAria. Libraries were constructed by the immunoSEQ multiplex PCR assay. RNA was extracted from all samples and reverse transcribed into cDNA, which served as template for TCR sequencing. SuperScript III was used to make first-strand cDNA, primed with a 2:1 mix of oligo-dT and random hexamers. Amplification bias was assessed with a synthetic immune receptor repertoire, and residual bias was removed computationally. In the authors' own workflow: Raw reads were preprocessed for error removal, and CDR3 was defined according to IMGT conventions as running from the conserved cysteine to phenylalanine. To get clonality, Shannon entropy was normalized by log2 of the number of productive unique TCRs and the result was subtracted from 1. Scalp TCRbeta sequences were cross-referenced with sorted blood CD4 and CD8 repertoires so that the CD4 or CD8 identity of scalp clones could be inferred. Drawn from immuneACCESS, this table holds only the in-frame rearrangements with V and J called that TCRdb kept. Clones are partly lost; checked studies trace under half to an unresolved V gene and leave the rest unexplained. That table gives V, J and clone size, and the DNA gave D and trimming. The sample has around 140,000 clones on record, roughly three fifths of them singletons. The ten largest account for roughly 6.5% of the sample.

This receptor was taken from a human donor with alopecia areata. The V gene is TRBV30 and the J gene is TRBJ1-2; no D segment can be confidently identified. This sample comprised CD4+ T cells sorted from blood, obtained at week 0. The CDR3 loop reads CAWSTGGSGYTF. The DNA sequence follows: TGTGCCTGGAGCACGGGAGGAAGCGGCTACACCTTC. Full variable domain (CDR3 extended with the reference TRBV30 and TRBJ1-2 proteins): SQTIHQWPATLVQPVGSPLSLECTVEGTSNPNLYWYRQAAGRGLQLLFYSVGIGQISSEVPQNLSASRPQDRQFILSSKKLLLSDSGFYLCAWSTGGSGYTFGSGTRLTVV.